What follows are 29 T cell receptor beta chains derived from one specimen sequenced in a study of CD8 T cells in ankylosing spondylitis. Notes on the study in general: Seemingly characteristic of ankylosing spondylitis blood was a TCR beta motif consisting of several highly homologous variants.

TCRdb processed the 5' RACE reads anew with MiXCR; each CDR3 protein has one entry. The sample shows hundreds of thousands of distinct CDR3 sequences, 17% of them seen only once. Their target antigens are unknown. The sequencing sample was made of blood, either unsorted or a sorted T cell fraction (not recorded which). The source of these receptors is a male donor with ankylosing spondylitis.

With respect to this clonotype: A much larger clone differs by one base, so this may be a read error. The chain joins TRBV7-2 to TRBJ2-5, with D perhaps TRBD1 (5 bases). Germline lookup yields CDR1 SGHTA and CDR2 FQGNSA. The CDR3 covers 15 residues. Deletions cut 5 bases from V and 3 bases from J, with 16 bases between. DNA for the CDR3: TGTGCCAGCAGCCGCGCAGGGTCGGAAAAAGAGACCCAGTACTTC. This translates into CASSRAGSEKETQYF. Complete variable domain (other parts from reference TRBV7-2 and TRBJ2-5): GAGVSQSPSNKVTEKGKDVELRCDPISGHTALYWYRQSLGQGLEFLIYFQGNSAPDKSGLPSDRFSAERTGGSVSTLTIQRTQQEDSAVYLCASSRAGSEKETQYFGPGTRLLVL.

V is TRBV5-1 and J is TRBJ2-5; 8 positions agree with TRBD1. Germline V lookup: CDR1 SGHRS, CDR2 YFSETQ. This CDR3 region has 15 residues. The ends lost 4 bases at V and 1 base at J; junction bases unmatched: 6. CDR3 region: CASSQGGQAQETQYF. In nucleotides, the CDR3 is TGCGCCAGCAGCCAGGGGGGACAGGCCCAAGAGACCCAGTACTTC.

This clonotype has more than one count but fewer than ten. As DNA, the CDR3 is TGTGCCAGCAGCTTACGGGTGTATAATTCACCCCTCCACTTT. Protein: CASSLRVYNSPLHF. This rearrangement joins TRBV5-5 to TRBJ1-6, with D unresolved. Trimming stripped 2 bases from V and 4 bases from J, with 7 bases between. The CDR3 runs 14 residues. Germline V CDR1 and CDR2: SGHKS, YYEKEE (reference sequence).

CDR3 sequence (DNA): TGTGCCAGCAGTTTATCGGGGACAGGGGGTGCACCTTTCTTT. Amino acids: CASSLSGTGGAPFF. This chain links TRBV28 with TRBJ1-1; TRBD1 matches at 11 bases. CDR1 MDHEN and CDR2 SYDVKM come from the germline V gene. This CDR3 is built from 14 residues. V was clipped by 1 base and J by 12 bases; unmatched bases: 7.

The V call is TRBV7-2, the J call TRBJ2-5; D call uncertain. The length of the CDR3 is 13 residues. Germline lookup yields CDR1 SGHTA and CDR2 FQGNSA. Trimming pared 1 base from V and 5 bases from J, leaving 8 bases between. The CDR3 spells CASSLVRRETQYF. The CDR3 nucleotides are TGTGCCAGCAGCTTAGTGAGGCGGGAGACCCAGTACTTC.

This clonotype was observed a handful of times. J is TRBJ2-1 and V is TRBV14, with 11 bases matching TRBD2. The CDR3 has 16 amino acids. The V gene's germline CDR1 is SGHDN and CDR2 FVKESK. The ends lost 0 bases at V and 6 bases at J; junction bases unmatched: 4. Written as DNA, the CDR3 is TGTGCCAGCAGCCAAGATCTACTAGCGGGGGCCAATGAGCAGTTCTTC. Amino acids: CASSQDLLAGANEQFF.

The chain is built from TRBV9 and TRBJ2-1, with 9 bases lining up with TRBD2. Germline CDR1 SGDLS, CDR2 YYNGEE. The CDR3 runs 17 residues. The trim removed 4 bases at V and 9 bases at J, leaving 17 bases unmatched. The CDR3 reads CASSSRRVAGARSEQFF. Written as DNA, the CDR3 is TGTGCCAGCAGCTCTAGGAGGGTAGCGGGAGCCAGGAGTGAGCAGTTCTTC.

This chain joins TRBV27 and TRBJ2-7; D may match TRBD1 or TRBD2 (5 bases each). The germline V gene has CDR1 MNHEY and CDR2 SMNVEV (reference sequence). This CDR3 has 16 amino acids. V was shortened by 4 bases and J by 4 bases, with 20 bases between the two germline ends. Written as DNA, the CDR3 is TGTGCCAGCAGTTCGCGGACACCTCGGACGGGGTACGAGCAGTACTTC. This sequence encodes CASSSRTPRTGYEQYF.

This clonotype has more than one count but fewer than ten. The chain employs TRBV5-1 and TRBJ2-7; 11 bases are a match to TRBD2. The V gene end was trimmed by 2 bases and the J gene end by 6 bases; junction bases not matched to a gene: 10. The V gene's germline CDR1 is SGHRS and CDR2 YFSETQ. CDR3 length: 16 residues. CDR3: CASSFGLAGGSGEQYF. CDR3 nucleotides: TGCGCCAGCAGCTTCGGGCTAGCGGGAGGAAGTGGCGAGCAGTACTTC.

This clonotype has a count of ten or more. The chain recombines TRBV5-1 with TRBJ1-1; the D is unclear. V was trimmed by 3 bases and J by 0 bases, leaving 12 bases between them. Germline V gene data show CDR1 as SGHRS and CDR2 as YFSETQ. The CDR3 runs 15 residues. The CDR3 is CASSSEPHMNTEAFF. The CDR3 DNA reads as TGCGCCAGCAGCTCGGAACCACATATGAACACTGAAGCTTTCTTT.

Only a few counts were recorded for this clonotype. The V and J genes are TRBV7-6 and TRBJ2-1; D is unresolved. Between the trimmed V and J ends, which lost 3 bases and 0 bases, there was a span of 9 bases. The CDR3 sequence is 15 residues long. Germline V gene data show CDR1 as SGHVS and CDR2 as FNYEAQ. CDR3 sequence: CASSLRWDSYNEQFF. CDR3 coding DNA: TGTGCCAGCAGCTTGAGGTGGGACTCCTACAATGAGCAGTTCTTC.

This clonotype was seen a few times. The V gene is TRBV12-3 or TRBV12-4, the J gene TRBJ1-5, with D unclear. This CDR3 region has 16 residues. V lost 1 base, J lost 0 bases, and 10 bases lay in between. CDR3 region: CASSLGALRSNQPQHF. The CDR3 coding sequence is TGTGCCAGCAGTTTAGGGGCCCTCCGTAGCAATCAGCCCCAGCATTTT.

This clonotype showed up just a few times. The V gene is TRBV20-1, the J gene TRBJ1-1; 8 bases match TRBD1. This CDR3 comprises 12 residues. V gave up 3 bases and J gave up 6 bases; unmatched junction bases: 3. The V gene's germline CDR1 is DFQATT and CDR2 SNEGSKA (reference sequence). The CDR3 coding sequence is TGCAGTGCTAGTGGACAGGGCGCTGAAGCTTTCTTT. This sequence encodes CSASGQGAEAFF.

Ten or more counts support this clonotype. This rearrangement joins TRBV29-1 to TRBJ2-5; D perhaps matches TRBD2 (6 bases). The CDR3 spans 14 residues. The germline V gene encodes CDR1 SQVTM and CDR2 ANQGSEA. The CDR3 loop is CTPPEGRSSETQYF. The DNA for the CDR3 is TGCACCCCTCCGGAGGGGAGGTCAAGTGAGACCCAGTACTTC.

This chain's CDR3 is CATSREHRGYSNQPQHF. In nucleotides, the CDR3 is TGTGCCACCAGCAGAGAACACAGGGGATATAGCAATCAGCCCCAGCATTTT. This chain joins TRBV15 and TRBJ1-5; 7 nucleotides agree with TRBD1. The germline CDR1 and CDR2 sequences are LNHNV and YYDKDF (reference sequence). Trimming at V came to 0 bases and at J to 0 bases, leaving 5 bases not matched to a gene. The CDR3 totals 17 residues.

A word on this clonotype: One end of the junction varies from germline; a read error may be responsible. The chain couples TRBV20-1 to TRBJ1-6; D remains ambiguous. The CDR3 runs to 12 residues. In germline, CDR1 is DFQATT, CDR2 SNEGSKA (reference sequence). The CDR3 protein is CSARDPGDALWF. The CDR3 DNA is TGCAGTGCTAGAGATCCTGGCGACGCCCTATGGTTT.

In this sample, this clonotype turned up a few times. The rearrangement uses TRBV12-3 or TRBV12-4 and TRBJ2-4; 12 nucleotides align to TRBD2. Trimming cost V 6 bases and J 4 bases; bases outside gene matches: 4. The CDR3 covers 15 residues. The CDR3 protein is CASSWTSGEKNIQYF. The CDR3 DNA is TGTGCCAGCAGCTGGACTAGCGGGGAGAAAAACATTCAGTACTTC.

The CDR3 sequence is CASSQDRRQYF. In nucleotides, the CDR3 is TGTGCCAGCAGCCAAGACCGTAGGCAGTACTTC. The chain joins TRBV3-1 to TRBJ2-7; D gene ambiguous. Trimming removed 0 bases from V and 9 bases from J, with 6 bases in between. This CDR3 spans 11 amino acids. Germline V CDR1 and CDR2: LGHDT, YNNKEL (reference sequence).

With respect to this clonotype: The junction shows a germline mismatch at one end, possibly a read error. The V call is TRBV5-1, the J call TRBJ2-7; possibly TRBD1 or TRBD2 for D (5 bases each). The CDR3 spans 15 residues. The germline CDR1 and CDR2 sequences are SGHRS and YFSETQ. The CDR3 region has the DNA TGCGCCAGCAGCGACGCGCCGGGACCAACCTATGAGCAGTACTTC. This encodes CASSDAPGPTYEQYF.

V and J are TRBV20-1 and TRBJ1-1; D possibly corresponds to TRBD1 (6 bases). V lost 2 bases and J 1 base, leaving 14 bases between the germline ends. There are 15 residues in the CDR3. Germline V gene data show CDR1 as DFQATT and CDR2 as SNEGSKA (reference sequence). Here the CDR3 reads CSARTREGENTEAFF. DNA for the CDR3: TGCAGTGCTAGAACGCGGGAGGGGGAGAACACTGAAGCTTTCTTT.

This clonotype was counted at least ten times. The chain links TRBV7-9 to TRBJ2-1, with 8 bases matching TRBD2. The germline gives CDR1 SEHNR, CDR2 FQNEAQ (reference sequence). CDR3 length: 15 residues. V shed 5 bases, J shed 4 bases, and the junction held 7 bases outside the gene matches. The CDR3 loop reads CASSLSGGGYNEQFF. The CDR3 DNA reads TGTGCCAGCAGCCTGAGCGGGGGAGGATACAATGAGCAGTTCTTC.

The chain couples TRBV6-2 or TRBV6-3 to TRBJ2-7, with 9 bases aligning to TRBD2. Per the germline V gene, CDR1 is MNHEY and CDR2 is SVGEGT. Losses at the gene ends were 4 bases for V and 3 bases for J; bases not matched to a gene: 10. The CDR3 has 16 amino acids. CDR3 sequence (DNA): TGTGCCAGCAGTTCCTTCAGGGTAGCGGGAGTCTACGAGCAGTACTTC. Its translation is CASSSFRVAGVYEQYF.

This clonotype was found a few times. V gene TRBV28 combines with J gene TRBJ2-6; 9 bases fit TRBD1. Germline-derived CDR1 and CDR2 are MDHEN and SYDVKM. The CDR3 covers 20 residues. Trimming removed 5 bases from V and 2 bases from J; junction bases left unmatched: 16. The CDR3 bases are TGTGCCAGCAGTACACCTGGCGGGACAGGGATCGGAACTGGGGCCAACGTCCTGACTTTC. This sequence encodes CASSTPGGTGIGTGANVLTF.

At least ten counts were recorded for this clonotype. The CDR3 DNA is TGTGCCAGCAGTTCCGCCGGGGTTACTGGGCAGTACTTC. This encodes CASSSAGVTGQYF. V is TRBV6-6 and J is TRBJ2-7, with D possibly TRBD2 on 5 matching bases. V lost 4 bases to trimming and J lost 9 bases, with 16 bases between them. Germline lookup yields CDR1 MNHNY and CDR2 SVGAGI (reference sequence). CDR3 length: 13 residues.

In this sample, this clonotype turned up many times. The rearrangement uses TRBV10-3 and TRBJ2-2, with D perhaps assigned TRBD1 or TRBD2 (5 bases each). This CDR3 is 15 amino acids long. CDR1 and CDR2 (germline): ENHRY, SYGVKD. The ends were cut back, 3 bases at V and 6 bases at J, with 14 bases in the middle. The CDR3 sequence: CAISDGDLNSGELFF. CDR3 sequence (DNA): TGTGCCATCAGTGACGGGGACCTTAATTCCGGGGAGCTGTTTTTT.

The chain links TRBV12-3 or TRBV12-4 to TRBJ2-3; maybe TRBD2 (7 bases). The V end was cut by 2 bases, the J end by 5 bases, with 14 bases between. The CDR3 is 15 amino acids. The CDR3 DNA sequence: TGTGCCAGCAGTTTATTGGGGGGGCCTAAAGATACGCAGTATTTT. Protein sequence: CASSLLGGPKDTQYF.

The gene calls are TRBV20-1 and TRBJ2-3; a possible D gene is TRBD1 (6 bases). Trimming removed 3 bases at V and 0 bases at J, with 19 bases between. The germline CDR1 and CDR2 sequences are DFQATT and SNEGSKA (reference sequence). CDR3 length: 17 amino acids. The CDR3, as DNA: TGCAGTGCTAGCGACTCCTTCTCGGACAGTAGCACAGATACGCAGTATTTT. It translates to CSASDSFSDSSTDTQYF.

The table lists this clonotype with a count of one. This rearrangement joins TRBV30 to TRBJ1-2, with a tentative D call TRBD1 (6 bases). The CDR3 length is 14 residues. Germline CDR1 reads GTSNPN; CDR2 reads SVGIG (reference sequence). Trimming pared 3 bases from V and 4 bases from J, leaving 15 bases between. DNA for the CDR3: TGTGCCTGGAGCATGACAGGTTTTGTCTATGGCTACACCTTC. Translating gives CAWSMTGFVYGYTF.

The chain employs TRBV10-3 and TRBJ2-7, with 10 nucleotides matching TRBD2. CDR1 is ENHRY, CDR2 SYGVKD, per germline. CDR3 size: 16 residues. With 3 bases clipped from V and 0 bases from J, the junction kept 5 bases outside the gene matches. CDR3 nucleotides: TGTGCCATCAGTGAAAGGACTAGCGGCGTCTCCTACGAGCAGTACTTC. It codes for CAISERTSGVSYEQYF.